These 8 T cell receptor beta chains originate from one sample sequenced in a study of control samples from healthy donors and cancer patients. Produced via immunoSEQ multiplex PCR; TCRdb's table is partial and in-frame only. The sample holds fewer than 200,000 clones. What was sequenced was blood. These receptors came from a woman aged 25 to 45 in good health.

In DNA, the CDR3 is TGCAGCGTTGAACTGTTTCTTAACACTGAAGCTTTCTTT. It specifies CSVELFLNTEAFF. The chain uses TRBV29-1 and TRBJ1-1; D call uncertain. V dropped 2 bases and J dropped 2 bases, with 9 bases sitting between them. This CDR3 has 13 amino acids. CDR1 is SQVTM, CDR2 ANQGSEA, per germline.

The V and J genes are TRBV2 and TRBJ1-1, with 10 bases fitting TRBD1. The germline V gene encodes CDR1 SNHLY and CDR2 FYNNEI. J was trimmed by 4 bases and V by 7 bases; bases with no gene match: 6. This CDR3 is built from 14 residues. CDR3 loop: CASIWDRGITEAFF. In nucleotides, the CDR3 is TGTGCCAGCATTTGGGACAGGGGAATCACTGAAGCTTTCTTT.

The rearrangement joins TRBV4-1 to TRBJ1-5; weak D call: TRBD1 (6 bases). The germline CDR1 and CDR2 sequences are MGHRA and YSYEKL. V was trimmed by 2 bases and J by 4 bases, leaving 15 bases between them. CDR3 length equals 16 residues. DNA of the CDR3: TGCGCCAGCAGCCAATTGGACAGCCGGGGGAATCAGCCCCAGCATTTT. This codes for CASSQLDSRGNQPQHF.

The rearrangement links TRBV7-2 to TRBJ2-2; D may be TRBD1 (6 bases). The CDR3 sequence is 14 residues long. Germline CDR1 and CDR2: SGHTA and FQGNSA. Trimming shortened V by 0 bases and J by 7 bases, and 9 bases separated the two germline ends. In nucleotides, the CDR3 is TGTGCCAGCAGCTTAGCTAAGGGGGTCGGGGAGCTGTTTTTT. Protein product: CASSLAKGVGELFF.

The chain has TRBV9 and TRBJ2-3; the match to TRBD2 covers 12 bases. Germline assignment: CDR1 SGDLS and CDR2 YYNGEE. The J segment lost 14 bases and the V segment lost 3 bases, leaving 7 bases of the junction unmatched. The CDR3 sequence is 13 residues long. The CDR3 nucleotides are TGTGCCAGCAGCGGGCTAGCGGGGGGGCCCTGGTATTTT. Its protein product is CASSGLAGGPWYF. Based on the CDR3 plus reference TRBV9 and TRBJ2-3, the full variable domain is DSGVTQTPKHLITATGQRVTLRCSPRSGDLSVYWYQQSLDQGLQFLIQYYNGEERAKGNILERFSAQQFPDLHSELNLSSLELGDSALYFCASSGLAGGPWYFGPGTRLTVL.

The CDR3 DNA reads as TGTGCCAGCAGTCTCCCCCCCGGACAGGGGGAAGATACGCAGTATTTT. Translated, it gives CASSLPPGQGEDTQYF. The chain uses TRBV25-1 and TRBJ2-3, with 10 bases identical to TRBD1. Germline CDR1 and CDR2: MGHDK and SYGVNS. V shed 5 bases, J shed 5 bases, and the junction held 10 bases outside the gene matches. This CDR3 region has 16 residues.

V is TRBV28 and J is TRBJ1-5; possible D gene TRBD1, 5 bases. Germline values: CDR1 MDHEN, CDR2 SYDVKM. CDR3 length equals 16 residues. V dropped 7 bases and J dropped 3 bases, with 19 bases sitting between them. The DNA of the CDR3 is TGTGCCAGCACTACTGACAGCCAGGAGAACAATCAGCCCCAGCATTTT. This encodes CASTTDSQENNQPQHF.

The V gene is TRBV14, the J gene TRBJ1-1; D is perhaps TRBD1 (5 bases). V gave up 1 base and J gave up 4 bases, with 13 bases separating them. Looked up from germline, CDR1 is SGHDN and CDR2 is FVKESK. CDR3 length equals 15 residues. CDR3 protein: CASSQGGIRGTEAFF. The CDR3, as DNA: TGTGCCAGCAGCCAAGGGGGGATTCGCGGCACTGAAGCTTTCTTT.